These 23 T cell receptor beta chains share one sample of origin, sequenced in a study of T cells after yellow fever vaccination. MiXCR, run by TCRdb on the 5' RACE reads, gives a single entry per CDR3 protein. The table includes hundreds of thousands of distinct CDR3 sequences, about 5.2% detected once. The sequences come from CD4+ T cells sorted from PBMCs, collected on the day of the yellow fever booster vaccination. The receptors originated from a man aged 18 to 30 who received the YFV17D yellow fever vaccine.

The CDR3 DNA follows: TGCGCCAGCAGCTTGGGGACAGGGGGCGTTGGAAACACCATATATTTT. This gives the protein CASSLGTGGVGNTIYF. This chain links TRBV5-1 with TRBJ1-3; 11 nucleotides align to TRBD1. This CDR3 is 16 amino acids long. V gave up 0 bases and J gave up 3 bases; unmatched junction bases: 2. Germline loops: CDR1 SGHRS, CDR2 YFSETQ. The whole variable domain, remainder taken from reference TRBV5-1 and TRBJ1-3, is KAGVTQTPRYLIKTRGQQVTLSCSPISGHRSVSWYQQTPGQGLQFLFEYFSETQRNKGNFPGRFSGRQFSNSRSEMNVSTLELGDSALYLCASSLGTGGVGNTIYFGEGSWLTVV.

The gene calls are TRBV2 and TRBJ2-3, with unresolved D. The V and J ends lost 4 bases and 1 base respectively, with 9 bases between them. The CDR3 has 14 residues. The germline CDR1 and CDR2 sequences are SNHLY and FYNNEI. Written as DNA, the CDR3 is TGTGCCAGCAGTGTTGACTCCGGCACAGATACGCAGTATTTT. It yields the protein CASSVDSGTDTQYF.

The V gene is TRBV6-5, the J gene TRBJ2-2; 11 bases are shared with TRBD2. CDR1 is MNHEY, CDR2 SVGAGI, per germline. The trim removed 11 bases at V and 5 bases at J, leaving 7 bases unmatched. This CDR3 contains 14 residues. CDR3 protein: CAAGSSGRTGELFF. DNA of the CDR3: TGTGCCGCCGGATCTAGCGGGAGGACCGGGGAGCTGTTTTTT.

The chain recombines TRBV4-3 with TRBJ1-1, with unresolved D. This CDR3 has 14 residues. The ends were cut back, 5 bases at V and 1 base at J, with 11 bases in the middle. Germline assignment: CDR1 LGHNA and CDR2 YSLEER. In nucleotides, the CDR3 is TGCGCCAGCAGCATGGAACTCCAGAACACTGAAGCTTTCTTT. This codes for CASSMELQNTEAFF.

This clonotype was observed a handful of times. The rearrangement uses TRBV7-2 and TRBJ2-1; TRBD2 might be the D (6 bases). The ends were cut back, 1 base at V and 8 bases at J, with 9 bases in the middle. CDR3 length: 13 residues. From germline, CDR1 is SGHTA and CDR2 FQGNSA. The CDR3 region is CASSLELADEQFF. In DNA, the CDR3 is TGTGCCAGCAGCTTAGAACTAGCCGATGAGCAGTTCTTC.

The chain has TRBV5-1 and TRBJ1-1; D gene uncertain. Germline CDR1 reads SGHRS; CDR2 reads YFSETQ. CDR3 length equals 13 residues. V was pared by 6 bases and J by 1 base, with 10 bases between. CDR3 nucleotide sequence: TGCGCCAGCACCACTGGCGGGAACACTGAAGCTTTCTTT. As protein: CASTTGGNTEAFF. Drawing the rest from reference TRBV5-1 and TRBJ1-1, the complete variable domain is KAGVTQTPRYLIKTRGQQVTLSCSPISGHRSVSWYQQTPGQGLQFLFEYFSETQRNKGNFPGRFSGRQFSNSRSEMNVSTLELGDSALYLCASTTGGNTEAFFGQGTRLTVV.

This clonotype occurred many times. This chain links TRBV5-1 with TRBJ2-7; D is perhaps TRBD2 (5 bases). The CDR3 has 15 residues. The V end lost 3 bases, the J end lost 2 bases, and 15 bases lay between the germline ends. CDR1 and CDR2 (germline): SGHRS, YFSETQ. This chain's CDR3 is CASSSGDAGAYEQYV. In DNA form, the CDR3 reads TGCGCCAGCAGCTCCGGGGATGCAGGAGCCTACGAGCAGTACGTC.

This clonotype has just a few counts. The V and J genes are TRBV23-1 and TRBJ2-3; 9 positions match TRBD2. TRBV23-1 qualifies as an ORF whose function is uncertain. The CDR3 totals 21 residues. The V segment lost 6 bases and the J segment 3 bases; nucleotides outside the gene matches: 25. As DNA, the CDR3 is TGCGCCAGCAGACCAAGTCGGAACGACCTGGGACTAGCAGTTCGGACAGATACGCAGTATTTT. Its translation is CASRPSRNDLGLAVRTDTQYF.

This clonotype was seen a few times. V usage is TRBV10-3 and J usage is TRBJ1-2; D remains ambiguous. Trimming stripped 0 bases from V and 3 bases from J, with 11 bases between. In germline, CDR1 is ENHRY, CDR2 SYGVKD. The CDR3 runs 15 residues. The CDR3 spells CAISESPGRDYGYTF. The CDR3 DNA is TGTGCCATCAGTGAGTCGCCCGGCCGGGACTATGGCTACACCTTC.

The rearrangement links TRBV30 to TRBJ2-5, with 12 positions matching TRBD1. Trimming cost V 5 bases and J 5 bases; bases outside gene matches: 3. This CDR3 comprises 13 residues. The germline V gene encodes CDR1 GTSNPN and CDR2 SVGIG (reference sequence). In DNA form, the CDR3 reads TGTGCCTGGGGGACAGGGGGCCTGGAGACCCAGTACTTC. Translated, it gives CAWGTGGLETQYF.

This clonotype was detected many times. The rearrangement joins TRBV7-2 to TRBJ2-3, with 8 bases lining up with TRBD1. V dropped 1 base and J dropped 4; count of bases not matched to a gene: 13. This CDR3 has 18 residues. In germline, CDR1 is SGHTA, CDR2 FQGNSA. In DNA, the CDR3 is TGTGCCAGCAGCTTAGAGCGTTTCGGGACAGGCGTCCCAGATACGCAGTATTTT. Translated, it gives CASSLERFGTGVPDTQYF.

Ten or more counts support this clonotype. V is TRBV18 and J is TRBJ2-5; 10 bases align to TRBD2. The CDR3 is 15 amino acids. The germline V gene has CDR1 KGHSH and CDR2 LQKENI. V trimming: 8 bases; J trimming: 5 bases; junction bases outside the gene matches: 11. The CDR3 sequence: CASTPPASGGETQYF. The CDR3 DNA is TGTGCCAGCACCCCCCCGGCTAGCGGGGGCGAGACCCAGTACTTC.

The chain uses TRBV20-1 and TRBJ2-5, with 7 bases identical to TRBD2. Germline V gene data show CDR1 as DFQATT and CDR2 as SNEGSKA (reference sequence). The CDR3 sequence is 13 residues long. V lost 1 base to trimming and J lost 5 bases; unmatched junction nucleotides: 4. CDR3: CSARGWGGETQYF. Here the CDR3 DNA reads TGCAGTGCTAGAGGTTGGGGGGGGGAGACCCAGTACTTC.

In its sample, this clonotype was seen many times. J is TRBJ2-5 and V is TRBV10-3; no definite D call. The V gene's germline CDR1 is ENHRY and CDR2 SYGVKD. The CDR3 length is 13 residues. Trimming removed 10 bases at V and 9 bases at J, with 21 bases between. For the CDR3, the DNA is TGTGCCACCAAAACCGGGCCAGCTTGGGCCCAGTACTTC. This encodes CATKTGPAWAQYF.

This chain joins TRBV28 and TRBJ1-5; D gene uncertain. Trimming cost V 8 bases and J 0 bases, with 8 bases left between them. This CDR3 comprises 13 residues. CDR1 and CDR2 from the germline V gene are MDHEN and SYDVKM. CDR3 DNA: TGTGCCAGCGCCGAATATAGCAATCAGCCCCAGCATTTT. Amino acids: CASAEYSNQPQHF.

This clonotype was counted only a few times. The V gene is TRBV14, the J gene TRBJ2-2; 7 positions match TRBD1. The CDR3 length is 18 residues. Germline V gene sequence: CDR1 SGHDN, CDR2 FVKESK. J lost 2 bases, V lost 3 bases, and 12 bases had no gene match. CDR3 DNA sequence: TGTGCCAGCAGCCAGGGTCCGGGACAGCAGAGCAACACCGGGGAGCTGTTTTTT. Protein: CASSQGPGQQSNTGELFF.

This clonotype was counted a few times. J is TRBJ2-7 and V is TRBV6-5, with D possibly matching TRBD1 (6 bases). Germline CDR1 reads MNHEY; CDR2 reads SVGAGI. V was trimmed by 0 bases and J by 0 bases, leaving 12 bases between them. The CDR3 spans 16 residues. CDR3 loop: CASSYSSQGHSYEQYF. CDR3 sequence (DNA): TGTGCCAGCAGTTACTCGAGCCAGGGGCACTCCTACGAGCAGTACTTC.

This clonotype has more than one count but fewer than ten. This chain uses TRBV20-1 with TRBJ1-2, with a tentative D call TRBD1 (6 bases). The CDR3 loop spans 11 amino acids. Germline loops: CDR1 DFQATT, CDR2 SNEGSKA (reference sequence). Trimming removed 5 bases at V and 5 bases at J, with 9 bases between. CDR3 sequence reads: CSAPTGYGYTF. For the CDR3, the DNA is TGCAGTGCTCCGACAGGATATGGCTACACCTTC.

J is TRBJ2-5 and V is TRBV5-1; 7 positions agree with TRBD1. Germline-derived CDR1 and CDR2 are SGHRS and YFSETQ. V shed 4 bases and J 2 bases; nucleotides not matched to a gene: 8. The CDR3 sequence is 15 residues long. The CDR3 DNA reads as TGCGCCAGCAGCCCAGAAGGGACAGTGCAAGAGACCCAGTACTTC. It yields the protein CASSPEGTVQETQYF. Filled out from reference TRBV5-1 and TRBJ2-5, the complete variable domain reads KAGVTQTPRYLIKTRGQQVTLSCSPISGHRSVSWYQQTPGQGLQFLFEYFSETQRNKGNFPGRFSGRQFSNSRSEMNVSTLELGDSALYLCASSPEGTVQETQYFGPGTRLLVL.

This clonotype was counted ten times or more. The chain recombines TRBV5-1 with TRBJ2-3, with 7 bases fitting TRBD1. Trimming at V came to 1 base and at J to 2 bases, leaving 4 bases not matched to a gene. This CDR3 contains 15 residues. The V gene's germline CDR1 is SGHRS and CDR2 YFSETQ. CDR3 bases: TGCGCCAGCAGCTTGATGGGACAGAACACAGATACGCAGTATTTT. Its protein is CASSLMGQNTDTQYF. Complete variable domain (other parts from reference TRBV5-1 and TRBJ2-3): KAGVTQTPRYLIKTRGQQVTLSCSPISGHRSVSWYQQTPGQGLQFLFEYFSETQRNKGNFPGRFSGRQFSNSRSEMNVSTLELGDSALYLCASSLMGQNTDTQYFGPGTRLTVL.

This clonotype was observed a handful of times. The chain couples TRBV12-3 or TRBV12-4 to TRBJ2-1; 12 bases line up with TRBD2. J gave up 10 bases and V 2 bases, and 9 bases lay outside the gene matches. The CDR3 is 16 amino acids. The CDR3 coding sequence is TGTGCCAGCAGTTTAAAGGTAGGACTAGCGGGGCCCGAGCAGTTCTTC. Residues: CASSLKVGLAGPEQFF.

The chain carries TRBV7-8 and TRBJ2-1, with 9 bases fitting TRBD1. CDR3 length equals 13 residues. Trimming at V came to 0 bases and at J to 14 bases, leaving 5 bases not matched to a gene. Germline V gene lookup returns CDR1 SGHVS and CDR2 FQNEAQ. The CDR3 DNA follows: TGTGCCAGCAGCTTAGCTTCCCGGACAGGGGAGTTCTTC. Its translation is CASSLASRTGEFF.

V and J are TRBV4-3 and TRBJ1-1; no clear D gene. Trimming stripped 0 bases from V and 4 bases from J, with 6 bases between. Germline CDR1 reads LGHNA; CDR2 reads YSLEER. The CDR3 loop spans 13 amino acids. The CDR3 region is CASSQEFGTEAFF. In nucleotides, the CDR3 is TGCGCCAGCAGCCAAGAATTTGGCACTGAAGCTTTCTTT.